This TCR beta chain was captured in a study of T cell responses to AZD1222 COVID-19 vaccine. Findings of the study overall: In all cases, repertoires were sampled only after the peak T cell response. Clonal diversity was possibly underestimated; the donors were predominantly white British and more often female. Of the AZD1222 recipients, only five to seven were seropositive at baseline. Two doses of AZD1222 preceded a rise in Spike-specific TCR breadth and depth.

As regards this clone: The antigen remains undetermined.

With 0 bases removed from V and 0 bases from J, the gap between germline ends came to 7 bases. The CDR3 length is 16 residues. Germline CDR1 and CDR2: SGDLS and YYNGEE. Profiling relied on immunoSEQ multiplex PCR, and the TCRdb table lists in-frame clones only, not all of them. The profile shows 120,000 or so clones, approximately 85% of them singletons. The receptor was derived from an adult in good health. The material sequenced was peripheral blood, taken on day 0 of AZD1222 vaccination. The rearrangement links TRBV9 to TRBJ1-6, with unresolved D. CDR3 amino acids: CASSVGIYSYNSPLHF. CDR3 coding DNA: TGTGCCAGCAGCGTAGGTATATACTCCTATAATTCACCCCTCCACTTT. The complete variable domain, with remaining parts taken from reference TRBV9 and TRBJ1-6, reads DSGVTQTPKHLITATGQRVTLRCSPRSGDLSVYWYQQSLDQGLQFLIQYYNGEERAKGNILERFSAQQFPDLHSELNLSSLELGDSALYFCASSVGIYSYNSPLHFGNGTRLTVT.